The clone carrying this TCR beta chain was seen a handful of times. Its antigen is currently unknown. This specimen belongs to a study of T cell repertoires in cytomegalovirus infection. Study-level results: The ex vivo response was dominated by HLA-C-restricted CMV-specific TCR beta clonotypes.

TCRdb re-called the reads with MiXCR, one entry per CDR3 protein. The data contain around 490,000 distinct CDR3 sequences, 26% of them seen just once; the ten biggest clones take up over 10%. There are 19 residues in the CDR3. Germline loops: CDR1 DFQATT, CDR2 SNEGSKA (reference sequence). J lost 2 bases, V lost 2 bases, and 16 bases had no gene match. The sequence was collected from a human donor in good health (CMV status not recorded). Some clones in this sample may be carry-over from other donors' samples. The specimen sequenced was PBMCs. The chain uses TRBV20-1 and TRBJ1-5; 9 bases are a match to TRBD1. The DNA of the CDR3 is TGCAGTGCTAGATCTGGGTTCGGGACAGGGTCGGAAGGCAATCAGCCCCAGCATTTT. It is translated as CSARSGFGTGSEGNQPQHF.